This T cell receptor beta chain was sequenced for a study of shared clonotypes between healthy human individuals. Measured with immunoSEQ multiplex PCR; TCRdb has only the in-frame clones, and not every one. Of some 2 million clones in the sample, 85% to 95% were seen once. This clone has at least ten counts. Germline-derived CDR1 and CDR2 are SGHTA and FQGNSA. The CDR3 runs 14 residues. After removal of 5 bases from V and 6 bases from J, the junction contained 10 bases not matched to a gene. This receptor was taken from a man in his late teens or twenties in good health. V and J are TRBV7-2 and TRBJ2-7; 7 nucleotides align to TRBD1. Sample: naive CD4+ T cells sorted from blood. Described subset: CD45RA+ positively selected. This CDR3 reads CASSLDRVSSEQYF. In nucleotides, the CDR3 is TGTGCCAGCAGCCTCGACAGGGTGTCATCCGAGCAGTACTTC.